This entry lists 4 T cell receptor beta chains sequenced from one sample in a study of CD8+ T cells in alopecia areata. Following RNA extraction, reverse transcription yielded cDNA that acted as the sequencing template. Produced via immunoSEQ multiplex PCR; TCRdb's table is partial and in-frame only. The table records 110,000 to 150,000 clones, 62% of them present only once. Sequenced: CD8+ T cells sorted from blood. These receptors came from a human donor in good health.

This clone was counted only a few times. The junction departs from the called germline gene at one end, perhaps through a read error. The same CDR3 arises from other DNA sequences in this sample as well. The chain couples TRBV4-1 to TRBJ2-7, with D uncertain. Per germline, CDR1 MGHRA and CDR2 YSYEKL. This CDR3 comprises 13 residues. The CDR3 spells CASSQDIVREQYF. The CDR3 DNA follows: TGTGCCAGCAGCCAAGATATTGTGCGCGAGCAGTACTTC.

The chain links TRBV6-6 to TRBJ2-7, with unresolved D. Trimming shortened V by 3 bases and J by 6 bases, and 6 bases separated the two germline ends. The CDR3 covers 11 residues. The germline CDR1 and CDR2 sequences are MNHNY and SVGAGI (reference sequence). CDR3 bases: TGTGCCAGCAGTTATGCGGCCGAGCAGTACTTC. Its translation: CASSYAAEQYF.

A remark on this clone: The same CDR3 also results from other DNA sequences found in this sample. This chain uses TRBV29-1 with TRBJ1-2, with no clear D. Germline CDR1 and CDR2: SQVTM and ANQGSEA. This CDR3 spans 11 amino acids. V shed 4 bases and J shed 6 bases, with 9 bases lying between them. CDR3 DNA sequence: TGCAGCGTTGCGACAAGAGATGGCTACACCTTC. The encoded protein is CSVATRDGYTF. Supplemented by reference TRBV29-1 and TRBJ1-2, the full variable domain reads SAVISQKPSRDICQRGTSLTIQCQVDSQVTMMFWYRQQPGQSLTLIATANQGSEATYESGFVIDKFPISRPNLTFSTLTVSNMSPEDSSIYLCSVATRDGYTFGSGTRLTVV.

This chain links TRBV7-9 with TRBJ1-5, with D hard to call. The CDR3 sequence is 12 residues long. Germline CDR1 SEHNR, CDR2 FQNEAQ (reference sequence). The V end lost 4 bases, the J end lost 11 bases, and 12 bases lay between the germline ends. The CDR3 is CASSSPRSAQHF. CDR3 bases: TGTGCCAGCAGCTCCCCCAGGTCAGCCCAGCATTTT.